The T cell receptor beta chain described here comes from a study of OX40 agonist ivuxolimab in advanced cancers. Overall study results and limits: Some nonresponders also had low normalized T-cell clonal expansion. Antigen targets of the expanded peripheral T cells went undetermined.

Profiled with immunoSEQ multiplex PCR; TCRdb holds only in-frame clones, not every one. The sample yields some 86,000 clones, 75% to 95% seen once. Details on this clone: Its antigen is unknown.

Sampling times: baseline, cycle 4 day 1, cycle 7 day 1. Germline assignment: CDR1 SGHRS and CDR2 YFSETQ. The CDR3 covers 16 residues. Trimming took off 0 bases at V and 3 bases at J, with 16 bases between the two ends. The clonotype comes from an adult with an advanced solid tumor such as melanoma, head and neck, liver or kidney cancer. The rearrangement uses TRBV5-1 and TRBJ2-7, with D perhaps matching TRBD2 (6 bases). Material: CD4+ or CD8+ T cells sorted from blood, obtained in a trial of the OX40 agonist ivuxolimab. The chain's CDR3 is CASSLEELGLNYEQYF. The CDR3 bases are TGCGCCAGCAGCTTGGAGGAGTTGGGACTTAACTACGAGCAGTACTTC.